The sequence of this T cell receptor (beta chain) was determined in a study of technical replicates of blood from a few donors. Assay: immunoSEQ multiplex PCR; the TCRdb copy retains only in-frame clones and omits some. The table lists 65,000 to 85,000 clones, 80% to 95% of them singletons. The germline V and J ends were trimmed by 0 bases and 4 bases, with 9 bases remaining between them. Germline V gene sequence: CDR1 LNHNV, CDR2 YYDKDF (reference sequence). This CDR3 has 15 amino acids. The TCR originated in a human donor in good health. The chain carries TRBV15 and TRBJ1-4; unclear D gene. The source material was T cells isolated from PBMCs. The CDR3 is CATSREYSNNEKLFF. The CDR3 bases are TGTGCCACCAGCAGAGAATACAGCAATAATGAAAAACTGTTTTTT.